This entry lists 8 T cell receptor beta chains sequenced from one sample in a study of CD8 T cells in ankylosing spondylitis (TCRdb year 2017). Library prep was done by 5' RACE. Sequenced using an Illumina HiSeq 2500. TCRdb cleaned the public reads at Q25 with fastp, built clones with MiXCR and kept in-frame beta chains. Each CDR3 protein appears once, grouped with its most common genes and DNA. Present in this sample are approximately 150,000 distinct CDR3 sequences, under 45% of which were seen just once. Nearly 15% of the sample is held by the ten biggest clonotypes. Sequencing used synovial fluid, either unsorted or a sorted T cell fraction (not recorded which). These receptors all stem from a male donor with ankylosing spondylitis.

This clonotype was seen more than once but under ten times. V and J are TRBV4-2 and TRBJ2-7, with 8 bases that match TRBD1. The CDR3 totals 15 residues. The trim removed 5 bases at V and 0 bases at J, leaving 6 bases unmatched. CDR1 LGHNA and CDR2 YNFKEQ come from the germline V gene. The CDR3 spells CASSGSTGDSYEQYF. CDR3 nucleotide sequence: TGTGCCAGCAGCGGGTCGACAGGGGACTCCTACGAGCAGTACTTC.

This clonotype was counted at least ten times. This chain joins TRBV20-1 and TRBJ2-1; weak D call: TRBD2 (6 bases). CDR3 length equals 16 residues. The germline V gene has CDR1 DFQATT and CDR2 SNEGSKA (reference sequence). Trimming stripped 2 bases from V and 9 bases from J, with 23 bases between. The DNA of the CDR3 is TGCAGTGCTAGAACGCTGGAAGTCCGGGGGAGAGGTGAGCAGTTCTTC. Translating it yields CSARTLEVRGRGEQFF.

By sample share, this clonotype is large. This sequence joins TRBV7-9 and TRBJ2-1; 11 bases map to TRBD2. CDR3 length equals 16 residues. V shed 4 bases, J shed 8 bases, and the junction held 10 bases outside the gene matches. CDR1 and CDR2 from the germline V gene are SEHNR and FQNEAQ (reference sequence). The CDR3 bases are TGTGCCAGCAGCTCCAGACTAGCGGGGCCTAATGATGAGCAGTTCTTC. It encodes CASSSRLAGPNDEQFF.

This clonotype has just a few counts. The J gene is TRBJ2-7, the V gene TRBV27; D is undetermined. CDR3 length: 17 residues. Trimming pared 5 bases from V and 7 bases from J, leaving 27 bases between. Germline values: CDR1 MNHEY, CDR2 SMNVEV (reference sequence). The CDR3 spells CASSPIEFPDTAEEQYF. In DNA form, the CDR3 reads TGTGCCAGCAGTCCCATCGAATTCCCAGACACTGCGGAAGAGCAGTACTTC.

J is TRBJ2-7 and V is TRBV6-2 or TRBV6-3; weak D call: TRBD2 (5 bases). This CDR3 contains 12 residues. Germline CDR1 and CDR2: MNHEY and SVGEGT. V was clipped by 3 bases and J by 6 bases, with 9 bases between them. CDR3 sequence (DNA): TGTGCCAGCAGTTATTGGGCGGGCGAGCAGTACTTC. Its translation: CASSYWAGEQYF.

The chain combines TRBV7-9 with TRBJ2-7; TRBD1 matches at 10 bases. Germline V gives CDR1 SEHNR, CDR2 FQNEAQ (reference sequence). J gave up 2 bases and V 5 bases, and 9 bases lay outside the gene matches. CDR3 length: 16 residues. The CDR3 DNA follows: TGTGCCAGCAGCGGCCGACAGGGGGCGGAAGCCTACGAGCAGTACTTC. This codes for CASSGRQGAEAYEQYF.

A few counts support this clonotype. The V and J genes are TRBV7-8 and TRBJ2-2; maybe TRBD1 (5 bases). Germline CDR1 SGHVS, CDR2 FQNEAQ. This CDR3 has 16 amino acids. Deletions cut 1 base from V and 5 bases from J, with 14 bases between. The CDR3 spells CASSLEQAGWTGELFF. CDR3 bases: TGTGCCAGCAGCTTAGAGCAAGCAGGGTGGACCGGGGAGCTGTTTTTT.

J is TRBJ2-1 and V is TRBV19; TRBD1 is a possible D gene (6 bases). CDR1 LNHDA and CDR2 SQIVND come from the germline V gene (reference sequence). CDR3 length: 12 residues. V was clipped by 9 bases and J by 3 bases, with 9 bases between them. Here the CDR3 reads CASRDNYNEQFF. DNA of the CDR3: TGTGCCAGCCGGGACAACTACAATGAGCAGTTCTTC.